These 2 T cell receptor beta chains were sequenced from one sample in a study of cytotoxic CD8 clonotypes in ibrutinib-treated CLL. Assay used: immunoSEQ multiplex PCR; TCRdb lists only in-frame clones, some missing. The table shows some 140,000 clones, with roughly 90% occurring only once. The sequenced sample was PBMCs, obtained after 12 months of ibrutinib treatment. These TCRs come from a human donor with chronic lymphocytic leukemia.

The table lists this clone with a few counts. The chain combines TRBV7-3 with TRBJ2-2; weak D call: TRBD1 (5 bases). Germline CDR1 SGHTA, CDR2 FQGTGA. The CDR3 runs to 14 residues. Trimming left V 5 bases short and J 4 bases short, with 11 bases between. The CDR3 region is CASSLDSLTGELFF. DNA of the CDR3: TGTGCCAGCAGCCTAGACAGCCTCACCGGGGAGCTGTTTTTT.

The chain couples TRBV27 to TRBJ2-2; 7 bases line up with TRBD2. In germline, CDR1 is MNHEY, CDR2 SMNVEV (reference sequence). The V and J ends lost 1 base and 5 bases, in that order; junction bases with no gene match: 7. The CDR3 is 16 amino acids. The DNA of the CDR3 is TGTGCCAGCAGTTTATGGGCGGGACTAAAAACCGGGGAGCTGTTTTTT. This gives the protein CASSLWAGLKTGELFF.